Presented here are 11 T cell receptor beta chains from one specimen sequenced in a study of cytomegalovirus exposure and HLA in healthy donors. The study ran its PCR with 60 Vbeta and 13 Jbeta primers. Data came from immunoSEQ multiplex PCR; TCRdb stores just in-frame clones and leaves some out. The sample consists of roughly 130,000 clones, 66% of them appearing once. The sequencing input was PBMCs. The receptors come from a woman aged 55-69 years in good health and CMV-seronegative.

In this sample, this clone turned up a few times. The V call is TRBV6-1, the J call TRBJ2-3; D remains unclear. Per the germline V gene, CDR1 is MNHNS and CDR2 is SASEGT. The CDR3 consists of 16 residues. Trimming left V 3 bases short and J 2 bases short, with 15 bases between. The CDR3 nucleotides are TGTGCCAGCAGTGAGGGTAGATTGGGCCACACAGATACGCAGTATTTT. Encoded protein: CASSEGRLGHTDTQYF.

The genes are TRBV29-1 and TRBJ2-7; 8 positions match TRBD1. The CDR3 length is 12 residues. The V gene end was trimmed by 7 bases and the J gene end by 3 bases; junction bases not matched to a gene: 5. Germline-derived CDR1 and CDR2 are SQVTM and ANQGSEA. The CDR3 protein is CSATGEGYEQYF. The CDR3 region has the DNA TGCAGCGCGACAGGGGAAGGCTACGAGCAGTACTTC.

This clone has just a few counts. The CDR3 region is CASSLGVMNTEAFF. The DNA for the CDR3 is TGTGCCAGCAGCTTAGGGGTAATGAACACTGAAGCTTTCTTT. The rearrangement links TRBV5-6 to TRBJ1-1, with D maybe TRBD1 (5 bases). Germline V gene data show CDR1 as SGHDT and CDR2 as YYEEEE. V lost 2 bases and J lost 0, with 8 bases in between. The CDR3 runs 14 residues.

The chain combines TRBV4-3 with TRBJ1-2; 7 nucleotides align to TRBD1. Trimming removed 4 bases from V and 3 bases from J; junction bases left unmatched: 11. The CDR3 runs to 16 residues. In germline, CDR1 is LGHNA, CDR2 YSLEER. The CDR3 nucleotides read TGCGCCAGCAGCCTTGGGACAGCGGATGGGTACTATGGCTACACCTTC. It codes for CASSLGTADGYYGYTF.

This chain uses TRBV5-1 with TRBJ1-1, with D possibly TRBD1 on 5 matching bases. There are 15 residues in the CDR3. The ends were cut back, 0 bases at V and 4 bases at J, with 13 bases in the middle. Germline V gene lookup returns CDR1 SGHRS and CDR2 YFSETQ. Here the CDR3 reads CASSLAGQGSTEAFF. The CDR3 nucleotides read TGCGCCAGCAGCTTGGCCGGGCAGGGTTCCACTGAAGCTTTCTTT.

The chain couples TRBV9 to TRBJ1-1; D call uncertain. The V and J ends lost 2 bases and 1 base respectively, with 9 bases between them. Per the germline V gene, CDR1 is SGDLS and CDR2 is YYNGEE. The CDR3 sequence is 14 residues long. The CDR3 sequence: CASSVRAANTEAFF. The CDR3 bases are TGTGCCAGCAGCGTGAGGGCCGCGAACACTGAAGCTTTCTTT.

The chain couples TRBV5-4 to TRBJ2-3; D is ambiguous. The V end lost 4 bases, the J end lost 3 bases, and 18 bases lay between the germline ends. The CDR3 sequence is 16 residues long. The germline V gene encodes CDR1 SGHNT and CDR2 YYREEE (reference sequence). CDR3 in amino acids: CASSAERSSLTDTQYF. DNA for the CDR3: TGTGCCAGCAGCGCGGAGAGAAGTTCCCTTACAGATACGCAGTATTTT.

This clone appeared a few times. This chain links TRBV10-3 with TRBJ1-1, with D tentatively TRBD1 (5 bases). V was pared by 0 bases and J by 10 bases, with 12 bases between. Germline CDR1 ENHRY, CDR2 SYGVKD. The CDR3 spans 13 residues. The CDR3, as DNA: TGTGCCATCAGTGAGTCGCCCGGCGGGGCAGCTTTCTTT. It specifies CAISESPGGAAFF.

The gene calls are TRBV10-3 and TRBJ2-3, with 7 bases that match TRBD1. With V trimmed by 11 bases and J by 2 bases, 10 bases remained unmatched. The CDR3 has 14 residues. Germline values: CDR1 ENHRY, CDR2 SYGVKD. For the CDR3, the DNA is TGTGCCGCCCGACAGGGAACGACCACAGATACGCAGTATTTT. It is translated as CAARQGTTTDTQYF.

The rearrangement joins TRBV4-1 to TRBJ2-7; D may be TRBD2 (5 bases). Trimming pared 1 base from V and 0 bases from J, leaving 16 bases between. Germline loops: CDR1 MGHRA, CDR2 YSYEKL. This CDR3 contains 17 residues. Written as DNA, the CDR3 is TGCGCCAGCAGCCAAGGTCTCCTCTCCGGGGTCTCCTACGAGCAGTACTTC. Its translation is CASSQGLLSGVSYEQYF.

The CDR3: CASSTDTFGNTEAFF. In DNA, the CDR3 is TGTGCCAGTAGTACCGACACCTTTGGGAACACTGAAGCTTTCTTT. The rearrangement links TRBV19 to TRBJ1-1, with D unclear. Trimming pared 4 bases from V and 1 base from J, leaving 13 bases between. The CDR3 runs to 15 residues. The germline V gene has CDR1 LNHDA and CDR2 SQIVND (reference sequence).